The present TCR beta chain was sequenced within a study of blood T cell repertoires in COVID-19. Background on the study: Nucleic acid was either cDNA or gDNA, and it came from T cells, B-cell-depleted T cells, or PBMCs.

Sequencing used immunoSEQ multiplex PCR; TCRdb keeps in-frame clones, though not all of them. This sample carries about 110,000 clones, 70% to 80% of them seen once, and the ten largest clones take around 0.92%. This clone came up many times. The CDR3 runs to 14 residues. CDR1 and CDR2 (germline): MNHNY, SVGAGI (reference sequence). The J segment lost 3 bases and the V segment lost 5 bases, leaving 3 bases of the junction unmatched. The chain combines TRBV6-6 with TRBJ1-2; 10 bases match TRBD1. This TCR was sampled from a human donor with acute or convalescent COVID-19. The donor label of this sample is uncertain. The sequenced sample was peripheral blood. CDR3: CASSPTGGDYGYTF. Here the CDR3 DNA reads TGTGCCAGCAGTCCGACAGGGGGCGACTATGGCTACACCTTC.